The TCR beta chain described here comes from a study of blood T cells in healthy people across ages. General study results and limits: Diversity of TCR beta per million T cells declined in a roughly linear way with age. Researchers judged that diversity estimates from one million T cells fell short of true values.

The second PCR ran roughly 7 to 12 cycles with a sample-barcoded 5' primer and J-beta primers. Each cDNA molecule was tagged by a template-switch adaptor that had 12 random nucleotides. Each sample yielded at least 2.5 million CDR3-containing paired-end reads. TCRdb itself ran the 5' RACE reads through MiXCR, one entry per CDR3 protein. The data show 790,000 or so distinct CDR3 sequences, 35% to 50% seen once. Germline V gene sequence: CDR1 SQVTM, CDR2 ANQGSEA. V lost 3 bases to trimming and J lost 1 base, with 13 bases between them. The CDR3 length is 14 residues. This clonotype was picked up a small number of times. Its matching antigen is unknown.

The V call is TRBV29-1, the J call TRBJ2-7, with D perhaps matching TRBD2 (5 bases). The receptor comes from a man older than 75 in good health. Source material: blood. For the CDR3, the DNA is TGCAGCGTTGATGTACGCTCGGGGTCCTACGAGCAGTACTTC. Translating it yields CSVDVRSGSYEQYF.